These 29 T cell receptor beta chains were all obtained from the same sample, sequenced in a study of CD8+CD57+ T cells in acquired aplastic anemia. Genomic DNA provided the template from which TCR beta VDJ and CDR3 profiles were obtained. TCRdb reanalysed the reads using MiXCR and keeps one entry per CDR3 protein. Seen here are some 410,000 distinct CDR3 sequences, 60% to 80% observed once, and the top ten hold 3% to 5%. Material: sorted CD4+, CD8+, or CD8+CD57+ T cells (not recorded which) from PBMCs. These TCRs come from a human donor in good health, serving as a control.

This clonotype has a count of ten or more. The chain carries TRBV6-5 and TRBJ1-6; the D is unclear. The V and J ends lost 2 bases and 7 bases respectively, with 12 bases between them. Germline CDR1 MNHEY, CDR2 SVGAGI. CDR3 length: 15 residues. DNA for the CDR3: TGTGCCAGCAGTTACAGGGATCCCGCAAATTCACCCCTCCACTTT. Its protein product is CASSYRDPANSPLHF.

This sequence joins TRBV7-2 and TRBJ2-7; weak D call: TRBD2 (5 bases). The better agreement between TRBJ2-1 and the DNA end casts doubt on the J call. CDR3 length: 12 residues. Germline CDR1 is SGHTA and CDR2 is FQGNSA. The CDR3 nucleotides are TGTGCCAGCAGCCCGGACTCGACTGAGCAGTTCTTC. It encodes CASSPDSTEQFF.

Many counts were recorded for this clonotype. CDR3 bases: TGTGCCAGCAGTGAACTCAGGACCGGGGAGCTGTTTTTT. Its protein is CASSELRTGELFF. The gene calls are TRBV6-1 and TRBJ2-2; D remains unclear. Germline CDR1 and CDR2: MNHNS and SASEGT. CDR3 length: 13 residues. The V end lost 2 bases, the J end lost 5 bases, and 6 bases lay between the germline ends.

The V call is TRBV4-3, the J call TRBJ2-7, with 8 nucleotides matching TRBD1. Germline V lookup: CDR1 LGHNA, CDR2 YSLEER. V gave up 3 bases and J gave up 0 bases; unmatched junction bases: 4. The CDR3 totals 15 residues. In nucleotides, the CDR3 is TGCGCCAGCAGCCACGGAACAGGGGGCTCCTACGAGCAGTACTTC. It translates to CASSHGTGGSYEQYF.

With respect to this clonotype: The conserved closing phenylalanine or tryptophan is absent in this CDR3, likely reflecting a read error. The limits of the CDR3 on the DNA are not certain, so only TCRdb's listed CDR3 is given. The chain carries TRBV9 and TRBJ1-4. The germline CDR1 and CDR2 sequences are SGDLS and YYNGEE. The CDR3 is 13 residues long, counting both termini. CDR3: CASSRGVGTPFGI.

This clonotype was counted once. The missing conserved phenylalanine or tryptophan at the end of this CDR3 makes a read error likely. Because the CDR3's place on the DNA is in doubt, the DNA is left out and the CDR3 is given as listed by TCRdb. The chain employs TRBV7-9 and TRBJ1-2. The CDR3 totals 13 residues, both ends included. Germline V gene data show CDR1 as SEHNR and CDR2 as FQNEAQ (reference sequence). The CDR3 protein is CASSEATNSYEQY.

The V and J genes are TRBV7-2 and TRBJ2-7; 10 bases are a match to TRBD1. V shed 6 bases, J shed 6 bases, and the junction held 14 bases outside the gene matches. This CDR3 region has 16 residues. From germline, CDR1 is SGHTA and CDR2 FQGNSA. CDR3 nucleotides: TGTGCCAGCAGGTTAAGCCGGGACAGGGGCCACTGCGAGCAGTACTTC. Translating it yields CASRLSRDRGHCEQYF.

With regard to this clonotype: It is likely a read error, because the conserved phenylalanine at the end of the CDR3 is missing. Because the CDR3's place on the DNA is in doubt, the DNA is left out and the CDR3 is given as listed by TCRdb. The rearrangement joins TRBV9 to TRBJ2-5; the DNA was not compared with TRBD1, the D call given in the table. Germline V lookup: CDR1 SGDLS, CDR2 YYNGEE. The CDR3 has 12 amino acids, counting both end residues. This CDR3 reads CASSSPGQDTYC.

The chain joins TRBV7-9 to TRBJ1-1, with TRBD1 identical over 8 bases. CDR3 size: 14 residues. J lost 6 bases, V lost 6 bases, and 9 bases had no gene match. Germline V gene lookup returns CDR1 SEHNR and CDR2 FQNEAQ (reference sequence). CDR3 sequence (DNA): TGTGCCAGCAGTCTACGGACAGGGACGGCTGAAGCTTTCTTT. It translates to CASSLRTGTAEAFF.

The chain combines TRBV9 with TRBJ2-1; TRBD1 aligns across 9 bases. The assigned J gene may be wrong: the sequence end matches TRBJ2-5 better. The CDR3 contains 14 residues. CDR1 is SGDLS, CDR2 YYNGEE, per germline. For the CDR3, the DNA is TGTGCCAGCAGAACCGGGACAGGGCCTGAGACCCAGTACTTC. It yields the protein CASRTGTGPETQYF.

This clonotype was seen a single time. Likely a read error: the CDR3 ends without its conserved phenylalanine or tryptophan. The limits of the CDR3 on the DNA are not certain, so only TCRdb's listed CDR3 is given. V and J are TRBV7-2 and TRBJ1-6; the table calls TRBD1, which could not be checked here. CDR1 and CDR2 from the germline V gene are SGHTA and FQGNSA. The CDR3 totals 13 residues, both ends included. CDR3 loop: CASSSGSANYGYT.

The chain recombines TRBV5-6 with TRBJ1-5; the D is unclear. V lost 1 base to trimming and J lost 10 bases, with 6 bases between them. The germline V gene encodes CDR1 SGHDT and CDR2 YYEEEE. The CDR3 covers 11 residues. The CDR3 loop is CASSLHKPQHF. The CDR3 DNA reads as TGTGCCAGCAGCTTGCATAAACCCCAGCATTTT. The full variable domain, its missing parts supplied by reference TRBV5-6 and TRBJ1-5, is DAGVTQSPTHLIKTRGQQVTLRCSPKSGHDTVSWYQQALGQGPQFIFQYYEEEERQRGNFPDRFSGHQFPNYSSELNVNALLLGDSALYLCASSLHKPQHFGDGTRLSIL.

This clonotype was detected many times. V usage is TRBV12-5 and J usage is TRBJ2-5; no firm D call. The CDR3 contains 13 residues. V lost 10 bases to trimming and J lost 3 bases, with 15 bases between them. Germline values: CDR1 LGHNT, CDR2 FRNRAP. The CDR3 reads CATPARGKETQYF. Written as DNA, the CDR3 is TGTGCTACCCCAGCCCGAGGTAAAGAGACCCAGTACTTC.

A few counts support this clonotype. The chain couples TRBV9 to TRBJ2-7; 9 bases line up with TRBD1. J lost 2 bases, V lost 4 bases, and 7 bases had no gene match. Germline V gives CDR1 SGDLS, CDR2 YYNGEE. This CDR3 contains 15 residues. CDR3 bases: TGTGCCAGCAGCTCGGGACAGGGAGGCCCCTACGAGCAGTACTTC. It encodes CASSSGQGGPYEQYF.

In the case of this clonotype: One junction end disagrees with the germline gene, perhaps due to a read error. The rearrangement uses TRBV2 and TRBJ1-6; unclear D gene. The CDR3 totals 14 residues. CDR1 SNHLY and CDR2 FYNNEI come from the germline V gene. CDR3 amino acids: CARSLETEISPLHF. Here the CDR3 DNA reads TGTGCCAGGAGCTTAGAAACAGAGATTTCGCCCCTCCACTTC.

This clonotype has ten or more counts. The rearrangement uses TRBV7-9 and TRBJ1-2; no clear D gene. CDR3 size: 12 residues. Trimming took 3 bases from V and 8 from J, leaving 10 bases between them. Germline V CDR1 and CDR2: SEHNR, FQNEAQ (reference sequence). For the CDR3, the DNA is TGTGCCAGCAGCTTTACACCAACCGGCTACACCTTC. This translates into CASSFTPTGYTF.

Comments on this clonotype: At one boundary the junction diverges from the germline segment, which might be a read error. V gene TRBV19 combines with J gene TRBJ2-1, with D maybe TRBD2 (6 bases). Looked up from germline, CDR1 is LNHDA and CDR2 is SQIVND (reference sequence). There are 14 residues in the CDR3. The CDR3 DNA follows: TGTGCCACCAGTACGGGGACTGTTTATAATGAGCAGTTCTTT. As protein: CATSTGTVYNEQFF.

This clonotype was seen a few times. A read error is possible here, since a much larger clone lies one base away. The chain combines TRBV11-2 with TRBJ2-1; D is uncertain. The CDR3 spans 14 residues. Germline V gives CDR1 SGHAT, CDR2 FQNNGV. CDR3 residues: CASSLHSSCNEQFF. The DNA for the CDR3 is TGTGCCAGCAGCTTACACAGCTCCTGCAATGAGCAGTTCTTC.

This clonotype was detected ten times or more. This chain uses TRBV30 with TRBJ2-7, with 8 positions matching TRBD2. The germline V gene has CDR1 GTSNPN and CDR2 SVGIG (reference sequence). CDR3 length: 12 residues. The V and J ends lost 2 bases and 4 bases, in that order; junction bases with no gene match: 1. CDR3 region: CAWSPGGYEQYF. The CDR3 DNA follows: TGTGCCTGGAGTCCGGGGGGGTACGAGCAGTACTTC.

A note on this clonotype: Given a much more abundant clone one base away, this may be a read error. CDR3 in amino acids: CASSLGPEQGNNEQYF. In nucleotides, the CDR3 is TGCGCCAGCAGCCTGGGCCCGGAACAGGGGAACAATGAGCAGTACTTC. This chain connects TRBV5-1 to TRBJ2-7, with 7 bases that match TRBD1. The CDR3 sequence is 16 residues long. Germline V gene data show CDR1 as SGHRS and CDR2 as YFSETQ. Trimming cost V 4 bases and J 7 bases; bases outside gene matches: 17.

This clonotype has a handful of counts. This chain links TRBV24-1 with TRBJ2-1; 8 nucleotides agree with TRBD1. The CDR3 is 16 residues long. Germline V CDR1 and CDR2: KGHDR, SFDVKD. The trim removed 11 bases at V and 0 bases at J, leaving 11 bases unmatched. CDR3 DNA sequence: TGTGCCAGCTCTCCTCGACAGGGGAGCTCCTACAATGAGCAGTTCTTC. Residues: CASSPRQGSSYNEQFF.

This clonotype was seen many times. The DNA for the CDR3 is TGTGCCAGCAGCCTCCAGACCGGGCCGAATCAGCCCCAGCATTTT. As protein: CASSLQTGPNQPQHF. This chain joins TRBV3-1 and TRBJ1-5; unclear D gene. CDR1 is LGHDT, CDR2 YNNKEL, per germline (reference sequence). V was shortened by 4 bases and J by 4 bases, with 14 bases between the two germline ends. This CDR3 spans 15 amino acids.

The gene calls are TRBV11-2 and TRBJ2-5, with a tentative D call TRBD2 (5 bases). This CDR3 comprises 11 residues. V dropped 5 bases and J dropped 7 bases, with 8 bases sitting between them. From germline, CDR1 is SGHAT and CDR2 FQNNGV. The CDR3 loop is CASSPGVTQYF. CDR3 bases: TGTGCCAGCAGCCCCGGGGTGACCCAGTACTTC.

This clonotype was counted ten times or more. The chain recombines TRBV15 with TRBJ2-1; D possibly corresponds to TRBD1 (5 bases). Germline V gene sequence: CDR1 LNHNV, CDR2 YYDKDF (reference sequence). The CDR3 length is 14 residues. Trimming pared 4 bases from V and 5 bases from J, leaving 12 bases between. The chain's CDR3 is CATSMYQGNNEQFF. CDR3 sequence (DNA): TGTGCCACCAGCATGTATCAGGGAAACAATGAGCAGTTCTTC.

The chain couples TRBV20-1 to TRBJ2-7, with 10 nucleotides matching TRBD2. Looked up from germline, CDR1 is DFQATT and CDR2 is SNEGSKA (reference sequence). The CDR3 runs to 15 residues. The J segment lost 0 bases and the V segment lost 3 bases, leaving 5 bases of the junction unmatched. The CDR3: CSARRLAGASYEQYF. CDR3 bases: TGCAGTGCTAGGAGGCTAGCGGGGGCCTCCTACGAGCAGTACTTC.

This clonotype was detected ten times or more. J is TRBJ2-5 and V is TRBV16, with 10 bases that match TRBD1. This CDR3 has 15 amino acids. J gave up 5 bases and V 4 bases, and 7 bases lay outside the gene matches. From germline, CDR1 is KGHSY and CDR2 FQNENV. The CDR3 reads CASSPPGQGRETQYF. CDR3 nucleotide sequence: TGTGCCAGCAGCCCTCCGGGACAGGGGCGCGAGACCCAGTACTTC.

The chain couples TRBV9 to TRBJ2-2, with D maybe TRBD2 (7 bases). CDR3 size: 16 residues. Deletions cut 0 bases from V and 12 bases from J, with 21 bases between. Looked up from germline, CDR1 is SGDLS and CDR2 is YYNGEE. CDR3 sequence (DNA): TGTGCCAGCAGCGTAGGGGGGGGGCGCACCGGGGAGCAGCTGTTTTTT. The encoded protein is CASSVGGGRTGEQLFF.

For the CDR3, the DNA is TGCAGTGCAAAGGAGACAGGGGCTAACTCACCCCTCCACTTT. It translates to CSAKETGANSPLHF. V is TRBV20-1 and J is TRBJ1-6; 8 nucleotides match TRBD1. The CDR3 covers 14 residues. With 6 bases clipped from V and 10 bases from J, the junction kept 11 bases outside the gene matches. Germline V gene data show CDR1 as DFQATT and CDR2 as SNEGSKA (reference sequence).

Note on this clonotype: A much bigger clone sits one base away, suggesting this may be a read error. The rearrangement joins TRBV5-1 to TRBJ2-5; 7 bases are shared with TRBD2. Germline loops: CDR1 SGHRS, CDR2 YFSETQ. V lost 0 bases to trimming and J lost 7 bases; unmatched junction nucleotides: 12. This CDR3 region has 16 residues. The CDR3 DNA reads as TGCGCCAGCAGCTTGGTTCCGAGCGGGGTAGAAGCGACCCAGTACTTC. This sequence encodes CASSLVPSGVEATQYF. The full variable domain, with the rest looked up from reference TRBV5-1 and TRBJ2-5, is KAGVTQTPRYLIKTRGQQVTLSCSPISGHRSVSWYQQTPGQGLQFLFEYFSETQRNKGNFPGRFSGRQFSNSRSEMNVSTLELGDSALYLCASSLVPSGVEATQYFGPGTRLLVL.